This TCR beta chain derives from a study of regulatory T cells in long-lasting Graves disease. Study-wide context: Persistent cases took antithyroid drugs over 5 years and stayed TSH receptor antibody positive.

With 0 bases clipped from V and 3 bases from J, the junction kept 5 bases outside the gene matches. This CDR3 region has 15 residues. Germline V lookup: CDR1 MNHEY, CDR2 SVGEGT. The time point denotes: persistent/refractory GD, antithyroid drugs over 5 years with positive TRAb. RNA extracted from PBMCs served as the sequencing template. As collected, the peripheral blood samples measured 7.5 to 9 milliliters each and went into EDTA tubes. Findings and caveats of the study: The study found persistent patients shared more public clonotypes (roughly 2,500) than new patients (just over 950). There were preferences for TRBV28, TRBJ1-2 and TRBJ2-5 in persistent disease.

Sequencing libraries for TCR beta were prepared with iRepertoire HTBI primers and Arm-PCR of CDR3 regions. TCRdb re-called the multiplex PCR reads with MiXCR, one entry per CDR3 protein. The table includes almost 350,000 distinct CDR3 sequences, 15% to 20% detected once. This clonotype came up many times. Its specificity is not known. The TCR sequence derives from a female donor with Graves disease. Specimen: peripheral blood mononuclear cells (PBMCs), collected when the disease was refractory, from a patient treated with antithyroid drugs. The rearrangement joins TRBV6-2 or TRBV6-3 to TRBJ2-7; 7 bases are shared with TRBD1. The CDR3 here is CASSYSGQDLYEQYF. CDR3 bases: TGTGCCAGCAGTTACTCAGGACAGGACCTCTACGAGCAGTACTTC.